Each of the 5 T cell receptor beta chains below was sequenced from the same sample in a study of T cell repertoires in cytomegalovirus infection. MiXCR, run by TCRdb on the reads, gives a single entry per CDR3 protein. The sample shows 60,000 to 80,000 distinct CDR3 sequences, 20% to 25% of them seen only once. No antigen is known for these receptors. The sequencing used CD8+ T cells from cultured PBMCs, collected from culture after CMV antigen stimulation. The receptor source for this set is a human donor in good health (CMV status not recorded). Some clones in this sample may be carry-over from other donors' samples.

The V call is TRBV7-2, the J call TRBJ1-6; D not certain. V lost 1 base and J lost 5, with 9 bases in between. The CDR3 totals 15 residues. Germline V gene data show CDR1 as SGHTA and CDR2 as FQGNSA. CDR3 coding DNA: TGTGCCAGCAGCTTAGAGGGAGCGCATAATTCACCCCTCCACTTT. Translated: CASSLEGAHNSPLHF. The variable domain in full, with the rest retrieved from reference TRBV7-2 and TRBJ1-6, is GAGVSQSPSNKVTEKGKDVELRCDPISGHTALYWYRQSLGQGLEFLIYFQGNSAPDKSGLPSDRFSAERTGGSVSTLTIQRTQQEDSAVYLCASSLEGAHNSPLHFGNGTRLTVT.

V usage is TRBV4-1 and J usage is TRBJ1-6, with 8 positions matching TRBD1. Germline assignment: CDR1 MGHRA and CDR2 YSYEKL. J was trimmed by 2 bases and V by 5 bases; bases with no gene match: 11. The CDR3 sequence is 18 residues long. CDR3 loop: CASSIRVTGATYNSPLHF. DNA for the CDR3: TGCGCCAGCAGCATACGAGTGACAGGGGCCACCTATAATTCACCCCTCCACTTT.

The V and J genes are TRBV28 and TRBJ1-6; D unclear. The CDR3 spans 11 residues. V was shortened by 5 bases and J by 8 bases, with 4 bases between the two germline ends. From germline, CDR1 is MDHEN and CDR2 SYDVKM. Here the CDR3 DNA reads TGTGCCAGCAGTATTTATTCACCCCTCCACTTT. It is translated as CASSIYSPLHF. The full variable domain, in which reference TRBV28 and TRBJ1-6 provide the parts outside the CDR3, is DVKVTQSSRYLVKRTGEKVFLECVQDMDHENMFWYRQDPGLGLRLIYFSYDVKMKEKGDIPEGYSVSREKKERFSLILESASTNQTSMYLCASSIYSPLHFGNGTRLTVT.

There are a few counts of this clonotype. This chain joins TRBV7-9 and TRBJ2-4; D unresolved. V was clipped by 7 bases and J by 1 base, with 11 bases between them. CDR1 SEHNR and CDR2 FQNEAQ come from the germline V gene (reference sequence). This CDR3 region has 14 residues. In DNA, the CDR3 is TGTGCCAGCAACCCTTTTACGGCCAAAAACATTCAGTACTTC. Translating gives CASNPFTAKNIQYF.

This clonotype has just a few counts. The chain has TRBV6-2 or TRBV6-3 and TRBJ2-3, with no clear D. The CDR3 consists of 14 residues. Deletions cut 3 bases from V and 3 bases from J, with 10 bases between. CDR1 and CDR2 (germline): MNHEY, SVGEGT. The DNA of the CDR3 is TGTGCCAGCAGTTATGTAGGGTGGACAGATACGCAGTATTTT. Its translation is CASSYVGWTDTQYF.